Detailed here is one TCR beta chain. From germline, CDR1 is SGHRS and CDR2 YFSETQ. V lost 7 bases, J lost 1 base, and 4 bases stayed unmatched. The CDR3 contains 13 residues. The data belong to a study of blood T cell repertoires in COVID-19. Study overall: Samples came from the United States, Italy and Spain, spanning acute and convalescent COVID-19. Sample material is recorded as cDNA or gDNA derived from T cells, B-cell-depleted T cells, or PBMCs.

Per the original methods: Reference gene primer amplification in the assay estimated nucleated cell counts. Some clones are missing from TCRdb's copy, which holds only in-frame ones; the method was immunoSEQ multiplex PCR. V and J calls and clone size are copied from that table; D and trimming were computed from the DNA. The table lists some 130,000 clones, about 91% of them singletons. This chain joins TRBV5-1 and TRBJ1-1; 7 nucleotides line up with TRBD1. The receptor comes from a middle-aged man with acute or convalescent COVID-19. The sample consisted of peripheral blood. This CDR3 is CASCRGENTEAFF. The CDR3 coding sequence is TGCGCCAGCTGCAGGGGGGAGAACACTGAAGCTTTCTTT.